The 26 T cell receptor beta chains below were found in one sample sequenced in a study of PD-1 blockade in classical Hodgkin lymphoma. All trial patients relapsed after autologous stem cell transplantation. Some clones are missing from TCRdb's copy, which holds only in-frame ones; the method was immunoSEQ multiplex PCR. The sample records 40,000 to 45,000 clones, over 55% being singletons. Sequenced here: peripheral blood mononuclear cells (PBMCs), sampled at baseline. The receptors stem from a human donor with classical Hodgkin lymphoma.

In its sample, this clone is medium-sized. The chain uses TRBV4-1 and TRBJ2-5; maybe TRBD2 (6 bases). The germline V and J ends were trimmed by 4 bases and 5 bases, with 11 bases remaining between them. The CDR3 spans 13 residues. The germline V gene encodes CDR1 MGHRA and CDR2 YSYEKL. CDR3 nucleotides: TGCGCCAGCAGCCCGGGACTTATGGAGACCCAGTACTTC. This codes for CASSPGLMETQYF.

This clone was seen a handful of times. The chain couples TRBV6-6 to TRBJ2-7; 13 positions agree with TRBD2. Germline V gene lookup returns CDR1 MNHNY and CDR2 SVGAGI (reference sequence). With 7 bases clipped from V and 0 bases from J, the junction kept 6 bases outside the gene matches. The CDR3 totals 16 residues. CDR3 loop: CASTMWTSGSSYEQYF. CDR3 bases: TGTGCCAGCACCATGTGGACTAGCGGGAGCTCCTACGAGCAGTACTTC.

The DNA of the CDR3 is TGTGCCAGTAGCCCTCCGTTTGGCAACACTGAAGCTTTCTTT. This encodes CASSPPFGNTEAFF. This chain connects TRBV19 to TRBJ1-1; D is ambiguous. Germline CDR1 and CDR2: LNHDA and SQIVND (reference sequence). V dropped 6 bases and J dropped 2 bases, with 13 bases sitting between them. The CDR3 totals 14 residues.

The rearrangement uses TRBV19 and TRBJ2-5; 9 nucleotides align to TRBD1. Trimming cost V 4 bases and J 4 bases; bases outside gene matches: 7. Germline CDR1 and CDR2: LNHDA and SQIVND (reference sequence). The CDR3 spans 15 residues. CDR3: CASSTGTGRRETQYF. The CDR3 nucleotides are TGTGCCAGTAGTACTGGGACAGGGAGGCGAGAGACCCAGTACTTC.

The chain is built from TRBV19 and TRBJ1-5; D is possibly TRBD1 (5 bases). V dropped 6 bases and J dropped 0 bases, with 12 bases sitting between them. The CDR3 is 15 residues long. Germline assignment: CDR1 LNHDA and CDR2 SQIVND (reference sequence). The CDR3 DNA follows: TGTGCCAGTAGGGACAAACCCTATAGCAATCAGCCCCAGCATTTT. Amino acids: CASRDKPYSNQPQHF.

This clone was counted between two and nine times. The V call is TRBV7-2, the J call TRBJ1-5, with D unclear. Germline values: CDR1 SGHTA, CDR2 FQGNSA. This CDR3 has 14 amino acids. Trimming cost V 5 bases and J 0 bases, with 8 bases left between them. The CDR3 reads CASSEGNSNQPQHF. The DNA of the CDR3 is TGTGCCAGCAGCGAAGGGAATAGCAATCAGCCCCAGCATTTT.

This clone was observed once. This chain joins TRBV13 and TRBJ2-7, with D maybe TRBD2 (5 bases). Per germline, CDR1 PRHDT and CDR2 FYEKMQ (reference sequence). V was clipped by 0 bases and J by 3 bases, with 9 bases between them. CDR3 size: 14 residues. DNA for the CDR3: TGTGCCAGCAGCTTAGGGACTACGGTCTACGAGCAGTACTTC. It translates to CASSLGTTVYEQYF.

This chain links TRBV13 with TRBJ1-1; TRBD1 agrees at 7 bases. The V gene's germline CDR1 is PRHDT and CDR2 FYEKMQ (reference sequence). The CDR3 length is 14 residues. The ends lost 5 bases at V and 8 bases at J; junction bases unmatched: 11. The CDR3 region has the DNA TGTGCCAGCAGCCCCGGACAGGACTACTTCGAAGCTTTCTTT. Protein sequence: CASSPGQDYFEAFF.

This sequence joins TRBV20-1 and TRBJ1-1; tentative D call: TRBD1 (5 bases). The CDR3 runs 11 residues. CDR1 and CDR2 (germline): DFQATT, SNEGSKA (reference sequence). V dropped 5 bases and J dropped 4 bases, with 8 bases sitting between them. This CDR3 is CSAGGSTEAFF. DNA of the CDR3: TGCAGTGCTGGGGGGAGCACTGAAGCTTTCTTT.

The V call is TRBV7-9, the J call TRBJ2-7; no definite D call. V lost 1 base, J lost 3 bases, and 13 bases lay in between. Germline V gene data show CDR1 as SEHNR and CDR2 as FQNEAQ (reference sequence). CDR3 length equals 15 residues. The CDR3 loop is CASSLDVLTHYEQYF. The CDR3 bases are TGTGCCAGCAGCTTAGATGTCCTAACCCACTACGAGCAGTACTTC.

DNA for the CDR3: TGTGCCAGCAGCTTAGAGATATCTGGAAACACCATATATTTT. It is translated as CASSLEISGNTIYF. The chain carries TRBV11-2 and TRBJ1-3; no clear D gene. Trimming took off 0 bases at V and 1 base at J, with 4 bases between the two ends. Germline V gene data show CDR1 as SGHAT and CDR2 as FQNNGV. The CDR3 contains 14 residues.

The V call is TRBV28, the J call TRBJ2-5; D may correspond to TRBD1 or TRBD2 (5 bases each). The CDR3 covers 16 residues. Trimming cost V 6 bases and J 0 bases, with 17 bases left between them. Germline CDR1 is MDHEN and CDR2 is SYDVKM. CDR3 sequence (DNA): TGTGCCAGCAGGCGTCTCTCCGGGACCGACCAAGAGACCCAGTACTTC. The encoded protein is CASRRLSGTDQETQYF.

The V and J genes are TRBV7-6 and TRBJ2-5; D is unresolved. CDR3 length equals 12 residues. Trimming stripped 5 bases from V and 5 bases from J, with 9 bases between. Per germline, CDR1 SGHVS and CDR2 FNYEAQ. CDR3 amino acids: CASSAFSETQYF. The CDR3 DNA follows: TGTGCCAGCAGCGCCTTCAGTGAGACCCAGTACTTC. The full variable domain, in which reference TRBV7-6 and TRBJ2-5 provide the parts outside the CDR3, is GAGVSQSPRYKVTKRGQDVALRCDPISGHVSLYWYRQALGQGPEFLTYFNYEAQQDKSGLPNDRFSAERPEGSISTLTIQRTEQRDSAMYRCASSAFSETQYFGPGTRLLVL.

DNA for the CDR3: TGTGCCGGAGGATTTAGGAGAACTGCAACTAATGAAAAACTGTTTTTT. Its protein product is CAGGFRRTATNEKLFF. This chain uses TRBV30 with TRBJ1-4; D is uncertain. The CDR3 has 16 amino acids. Germline V gives CDR1 GTSNPN, CDR2 SVGIG (reference sequence). Trimming shortened V by 8 bases and J by 0 bases, and 19 bases separated the two germline ends.

The rearrangement uses TRBV6-6 and TRBJ1-3; TRBD1 is a possible D gene (6 bases). Trimming pared 9 bases from V and 2 bases from J, leaving 11 bases between. The germline V gene encodes CDR1 MNHNY and CDR2 SVGAGI (reference sequence). The CDR3 loop spans 13 amino acids. The CDR3 DNA reads as TGTGCCAGTGAGGGGGTCGCTGGAAACACCATATATTTT. This sequence encodes CASEGVAGNTIYF.

V and J are TRBV27 and TRBJ2-7; 8 bases are shared with TRBD1. This CDR3 comprises 19 residues. Germline-derived CDR1 and CDR2 are MNHEY and SMNVEV (reference sequence). J lost 0 bases, V lost 1 base, and 14 bases had no gene match. Here the CDR3 reads CASSLFVGWGQDHSYEQYF. CDR3 sequence (DNA): TGTGCCAGCAGTTTATTTGTAGGGTGGGGACAGGATCACTCCTACGAGCAGTACTTC.

V is TRBV18 and J is TRBJ2-7; 7 nucleotides line up with TRBD1. Trimming removed 6 bases from V and 4 bases from J; junction bases left unmatched: 12. The CDR3 covers 15 residues. The germline V gene encodes CDR1 KGHSH and CDR2 LQKENI. The CDR3 sequence is CASSPTPGQKYEQYF. As DNA, the CDR3 is TGTGCCAGCTCTCCCACGCCGGGACAGAAATACGAGCAGTACTTC. Full variable domain (outside the CDR3, taken from reference TRBV18 and TRBJ2-7): NAGVMQNPRHLVRRRGQEARLRCSPMKGHSHVYWYRQLPEEGLKFMVYLQKENIIDESGMPKERFSAEFPKEGPSILRIQQVVRGDSAAYFCASSPTPGQKYEQYFGPGTRLTVT.

This chain connects TRBV19 to TRBJ1-5; D possibly corresponds to TRBD1 (6 bases). From germline, CDR1 is LNHDA and CDR2 SQIVND (reference sequence). Trimming stripped 5 bases from V and 5 bases from J, with 10 bases between. The CDR3 sequence is 13 residues long. The CDR3 DNA sequence: TGTGCCAGTAGTCGGGGGCGCGATCAGCCCCAGCATTTT. Translation: CASSRGRDQPQHF.

The chain combines TRBV7-2 with TRBJ1-1, with TRBD1 as a possible D gene (6 bases). CDR1 and CDR2 from the germline V gene are SGHTA and FQGNSA. Trimming left V 3 bases short and J 1 base short, with 9 bases between. This CDR3 is built from 14 residues. The CDR3 DNA is TGTGCCAGCAGCTTTACGGGACAGAACACTGAAGCTTTCTTT. Translating gives CASSFTGQNTEAFF.

DNA for the CDR3: TGTGCCAGCGGACGGGATTCATATCAGCCCCAGCATTTT. Amino acids: CASGRDSYQPQHF. This chain joins TRBV7-2 and TRBJ1-5, with no clear D. Trimming cost V 8 bases and J 5 bases, with 13 bases left between them. Germline CDR1 and CDR2: SGHTA and FQGNSA. This CDR3 has 13 residues.

This chain uses TRBV11-2 with TRBJ2-7; D is unresolved. V lost 4 bases and J lost 2, with 15 bases in between. The CDR3 extends over 15 amino acids. CDR1 and CDR2 from the germline V gene are SGHAT and FQNNGV. The CDR3 DNA reads as TGTGCCAGCAGCTCCAATGCCGGGCCAACCTACGAGCAGTACTTC. This codes for CASSSNAGPTYEQYF.

This rearrangement joins TRBV7-2 to TRBJ2-6; D is unresolved. There are 15 residues in the CDR3. Per germline, CDR1 SGHTA and CDR2 FQGNSA. V lost 5 bases and J lost 0, with 8 bases in between. CDR3 nucleotides: TGTGCCAGCAGCCCCCAAATCTCTGGGGCCAACGTCCTGACTTTC. Amino acids: CASSPQISGANVLTF.

The CDR3 loop is CASSELAGVGTGELFF. As DNA, the CDR3 is TGTGCCAGCAGTGAATTAGCGGGAGTGGGCACCGGGGAGCTGTTTTTT. The rearrangement links TRBV28 to TRBJ2-2; 9 bases are a match to TRBD2. This CDR3 comprises 16 residues. The ends lost 5 bases at V and 4 bases at J; junction bases unmatched: 8. The germline V gene encodes CDR1 MDHEN and CDR2 SYDVKM. Full variable domain (remainder filled in from reference TRBV28 and TRBJ2-2): DVKVTQSSRYLVKRTGEKVFLECVQDMDHENMFWYRQDPGLGLRLIYFSYDVKMKEKGDIPEGYSVSREKKERFSLILESASTNQTSMYLCASSELAGVGTGELFFGEGSRLTVL.

The chain couples TRBV7-2 to TRBJ1-2; D call uncertain. Deletions cut 7 bases from V and 3 bases from J, with 15 bases between. CDR3 length: 14 residues. CDR1 is SGHTA and CDR2 is FQGNSA in the germline V gene. In DNA, the CDR3 is TGTGCCAGCATCCCACGGGCATACGACTATGGCTACACCTTC. This translates into CASIPRAYDYGYTF.

There are a few counts of this clone. V usage is TRBV25-1 and J usage is TRBJ1-2; TRBD1 agrees at 11 bases. CDR3 length: 17 amino acids. V lost 1 base and J lost 4; bases outside the gene matches: 8. The germline gives CDR1 MGHDK, CDR2 SYGVNS. CDR3 sequence reads: CASSESGQGAIGYGYTF. CDR3 sequence (DNA): TGTGCCAGCAGTGAATCTGGACAGGGGGCGATCGGCTATGGCTACACCTTC.

The chain uses TRBV6-1 and TRBJ1-1, with TRBD1 matching over 11 bases. Per germline, CDR1 MNHNS and CDR2 SASEGT. The CDR3 covers 14 residues. The V and J ends lost 8 bases and 5 bases, in that order; junction bases with no gene match: 7. The CDR3 DNA is TGTGCCAGCGGGAGGACAGGGGGCAGGACTGAAGCTTTCTTT. It is translated as CASGRTGGRTEAFF.